This TCR beta chain appears in the sequencing data of a study of vaccination effects on CD4 cells after COVID-19. For the study at large: Two convalescent patients provided samples 16 days and one week prevaccination.

Regarding this clone: Its matching antigen is unknown.

Data came from immunoSEQ multiplex PCR; TCRdb stores just in-frame clones and leaves some out. Of about 40,000 clones listed, around 67% are singletons. General study findings and limits: After vaccination, at late timepoints, clones induced by infection and by vaccine contracted markedly.

Peptide-pool stimulation followed by sequencing identified expanded antigen-specific CD4+ clonotypes in the ViraFEST assay. Cells that had been cultured for less than 13 days were the source of isolated CD4+ T cells. The person had PCR-confirmed SARS-CoV-2 infection between March and December 2020. Days 3 and 7 were when half the medium was replaced with IL-2 medium. The sample in question was CD4+ T cells from PBMCs cultured with a peptide pool, obtained before COVID-19 vaccination. This TCR came from a human donor who had a prior SARS-CoV-2 infection.

The CDR3 protein is CAWSEREFPQYF. The CDR3 DNA reads as TGTGCCTGGAGTGAGCGGGAGTTTCCGCAGTATTTT. This chain uses TRBV30 with TRBJ2-3, with TRBD2 matching 8 bases. J was trimmed by 10 bases and V by 1 base; bases with no gene match: 4. CDR1 is GTSNPN, CDR2 SVGIG, per germline (reference sequence). The CDR3 runs 12 residues.